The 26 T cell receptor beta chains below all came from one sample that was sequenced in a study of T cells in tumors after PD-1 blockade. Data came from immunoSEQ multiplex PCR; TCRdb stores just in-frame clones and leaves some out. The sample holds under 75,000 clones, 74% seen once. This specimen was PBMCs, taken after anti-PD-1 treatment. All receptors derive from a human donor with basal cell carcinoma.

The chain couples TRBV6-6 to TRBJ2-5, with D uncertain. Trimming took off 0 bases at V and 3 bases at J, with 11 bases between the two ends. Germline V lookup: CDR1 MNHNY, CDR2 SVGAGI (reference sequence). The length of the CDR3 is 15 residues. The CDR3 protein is CASSYSGRIEETQYF. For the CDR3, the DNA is TGTGCCAGCAGTTACTCAGGGCGGATTGAAGAGACCCAGTACTTC.

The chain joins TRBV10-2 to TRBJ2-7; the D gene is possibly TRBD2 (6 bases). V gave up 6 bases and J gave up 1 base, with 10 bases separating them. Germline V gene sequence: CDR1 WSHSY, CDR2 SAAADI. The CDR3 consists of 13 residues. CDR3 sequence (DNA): TGCGCCAGCAGGGAGGGGCGGTCCTACGAGCAGTACTTC. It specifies CASREGRSYEQYF.

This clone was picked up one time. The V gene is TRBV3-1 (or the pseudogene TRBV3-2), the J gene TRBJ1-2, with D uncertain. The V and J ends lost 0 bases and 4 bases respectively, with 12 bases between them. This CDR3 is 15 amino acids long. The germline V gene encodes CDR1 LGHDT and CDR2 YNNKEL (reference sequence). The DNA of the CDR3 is TGTGCCAGCAGCCAAGATCGTCTGGGTGGCTATGGCTACACCTTC. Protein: CASSQDRLGGYGYTF.

CDR3 in amino acids: CASSLGTGNYGYTF. The DNA for the CDR3 is TGTGCCAGCAGTCTAGGGACAGGGAACTATGGCTACACCTTC. The V gene is TRBV6-2 or TRBV6-3, the J gene TRBJ1-2; 9 nucleotides agree with TRBD1. This CDR3 comprises 14 residues. Germline trimming cut 5 bases from V and 2 bases from J; bases unmatched to any gene: 3. Germline CDR1 MNHEY, CDR2 SVGEGT.

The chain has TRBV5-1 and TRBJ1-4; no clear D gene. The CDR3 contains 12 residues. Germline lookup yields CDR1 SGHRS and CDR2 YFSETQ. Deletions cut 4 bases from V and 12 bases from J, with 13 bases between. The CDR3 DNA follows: TGCGCCAGCAGCCTGATGGGTAGGGAACTGTTTTTT. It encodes CASSLMGRELFF.

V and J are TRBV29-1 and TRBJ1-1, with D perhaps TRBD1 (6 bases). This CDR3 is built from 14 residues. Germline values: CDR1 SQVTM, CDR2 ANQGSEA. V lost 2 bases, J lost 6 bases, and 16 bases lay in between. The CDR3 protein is CSVEKGGAGAEAFF. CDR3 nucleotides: TGCAGCGTTGAAAAGGGGGGGGCTGGAGCTGAAGCTTTCTTT.

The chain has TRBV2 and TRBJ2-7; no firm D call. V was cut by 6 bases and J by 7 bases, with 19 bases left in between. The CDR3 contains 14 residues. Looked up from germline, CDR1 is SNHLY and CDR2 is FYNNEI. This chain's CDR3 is CASRKSPLLWEQYF. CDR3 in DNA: TGTGCCAGCAGAAAATCTCCCCTTCTTTGGGAGCAGTACTTC.

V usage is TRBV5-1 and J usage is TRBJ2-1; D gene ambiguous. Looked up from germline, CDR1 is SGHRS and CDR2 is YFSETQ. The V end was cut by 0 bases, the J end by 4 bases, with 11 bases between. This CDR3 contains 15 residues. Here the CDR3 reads CASSLGFRGYNEQFF. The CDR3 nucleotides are TGCGCCAGCAGCTTGGGATTCCGCGGTTACAATGAGCAGTTCTTC.

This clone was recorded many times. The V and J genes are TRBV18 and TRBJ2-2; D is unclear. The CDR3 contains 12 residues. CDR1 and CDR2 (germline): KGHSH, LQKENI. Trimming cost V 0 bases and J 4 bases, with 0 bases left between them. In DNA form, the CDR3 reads TGTGCCAGCTCACCACCCACCGGGGAGCTGTTTTTT. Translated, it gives CASSPPTGELFF.

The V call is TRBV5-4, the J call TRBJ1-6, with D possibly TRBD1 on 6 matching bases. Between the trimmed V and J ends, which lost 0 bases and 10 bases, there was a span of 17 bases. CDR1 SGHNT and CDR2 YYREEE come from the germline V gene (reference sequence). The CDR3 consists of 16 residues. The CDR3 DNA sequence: TGTGCCAGCAGCTTGGGGGGGCCTCTTGGTGGATCACCCCTCCACTTT. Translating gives CASSLGGPLGGSPLHF.

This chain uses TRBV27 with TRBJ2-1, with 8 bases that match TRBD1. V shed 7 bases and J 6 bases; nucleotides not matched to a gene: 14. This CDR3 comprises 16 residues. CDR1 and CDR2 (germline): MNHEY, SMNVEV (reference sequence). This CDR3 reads CASTQSQGARFNEQFF. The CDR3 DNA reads TGTGCCAGCACCCAATCCCAGGGGGCGCGTTTCAATGAGCAGTTCTTC.

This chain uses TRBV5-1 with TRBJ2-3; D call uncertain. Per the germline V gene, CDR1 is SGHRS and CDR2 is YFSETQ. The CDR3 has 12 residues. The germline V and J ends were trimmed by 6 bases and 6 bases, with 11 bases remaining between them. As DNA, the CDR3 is TGCGCCAGCAATTGGGGTTCGGATACGCAGTATTTT. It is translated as CASNWGSDTQYF.

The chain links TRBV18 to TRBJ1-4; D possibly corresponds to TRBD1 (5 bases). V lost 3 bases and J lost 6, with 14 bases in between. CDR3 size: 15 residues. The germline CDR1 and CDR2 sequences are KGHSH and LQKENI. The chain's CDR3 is CASSPPEGTYEKLFF. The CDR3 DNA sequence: TGTGCCAGCTCACCCCCGGAGGGGACCTATGAAAAACTGTTTTTT.

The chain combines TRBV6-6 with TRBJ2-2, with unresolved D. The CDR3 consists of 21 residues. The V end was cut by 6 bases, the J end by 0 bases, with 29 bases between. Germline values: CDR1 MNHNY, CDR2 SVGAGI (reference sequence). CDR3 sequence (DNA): TGTGCCAGCAGCCACGGATTATTCCGTACCTCATCACTCGCGAACACCGGGGAGCTGTTTTTT. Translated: CASSHGLFRTSSLANTGELFF.

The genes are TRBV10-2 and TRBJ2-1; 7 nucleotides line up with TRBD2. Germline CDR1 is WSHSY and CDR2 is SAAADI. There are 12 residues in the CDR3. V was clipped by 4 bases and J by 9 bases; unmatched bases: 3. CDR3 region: CASSGLALEQFF. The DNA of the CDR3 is TGCGCCAGCAGTGGACTAGCTCTTGAGCAGTTCTTC.

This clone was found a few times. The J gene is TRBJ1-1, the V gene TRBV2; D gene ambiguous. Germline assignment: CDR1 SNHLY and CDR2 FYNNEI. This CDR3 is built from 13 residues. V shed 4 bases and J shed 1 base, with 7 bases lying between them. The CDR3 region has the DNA TGTGCCAGCAGTGTGGACGGGAACACTGAAGCTTTCTTT. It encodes CASSVDGNTEAFF.

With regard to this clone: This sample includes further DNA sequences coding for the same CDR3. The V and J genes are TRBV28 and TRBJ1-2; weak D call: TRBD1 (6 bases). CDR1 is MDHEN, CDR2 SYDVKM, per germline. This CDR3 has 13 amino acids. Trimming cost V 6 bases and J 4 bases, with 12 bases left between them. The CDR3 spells CASSLGGAYGYTF. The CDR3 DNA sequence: TGTGCCAGCAGCCTGGGGGGGGCCTATGGCTACACCTTC.

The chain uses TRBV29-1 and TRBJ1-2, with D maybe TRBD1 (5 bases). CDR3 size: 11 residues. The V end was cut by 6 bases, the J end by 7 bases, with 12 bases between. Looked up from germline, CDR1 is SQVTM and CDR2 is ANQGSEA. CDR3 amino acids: CSVRGGTGYTF. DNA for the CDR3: TGCAGCGTGAGGGGAGGGACTGGCTACACCTTC. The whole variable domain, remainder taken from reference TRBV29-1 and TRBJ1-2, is SAVISQKPSRDICQRGTSLTIQCQVDSQVTMMFWYRQQPGQSLTLIATANQGSEATYESGFVIDKFPISRPNLTFSTLTVSNMSPEDSSIYLCSVRGGTGYTFGSGTRLTVV.

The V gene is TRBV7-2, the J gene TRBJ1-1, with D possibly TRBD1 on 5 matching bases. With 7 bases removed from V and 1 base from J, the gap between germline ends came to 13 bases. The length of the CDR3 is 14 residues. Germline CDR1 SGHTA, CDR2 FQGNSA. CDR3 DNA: TGTGCCAGCAACCCGGCAGGGAAGAACACTGAAGCTTTCTTT. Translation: CASNPAGKNTEAFF. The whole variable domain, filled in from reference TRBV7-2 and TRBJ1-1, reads GAGVSQSPSNKVTEKGKDVELRCDPISGHTALYWYRQSLGQGLEFLIYFQGNSAPDKSGLPSDRFSAERTGGSVSTLTIQRTQQEDSAVYLCASNPAGKNTEAFFGQGTRLTVV.

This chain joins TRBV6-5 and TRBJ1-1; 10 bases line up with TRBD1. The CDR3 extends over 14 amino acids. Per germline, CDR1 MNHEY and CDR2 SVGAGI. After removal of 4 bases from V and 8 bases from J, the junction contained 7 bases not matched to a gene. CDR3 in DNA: TGTGCCAGCAGTTTGACAGGGGGCGTGTTAGAAGCTTTCTTT. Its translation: CASSLTGGVLEAFF.

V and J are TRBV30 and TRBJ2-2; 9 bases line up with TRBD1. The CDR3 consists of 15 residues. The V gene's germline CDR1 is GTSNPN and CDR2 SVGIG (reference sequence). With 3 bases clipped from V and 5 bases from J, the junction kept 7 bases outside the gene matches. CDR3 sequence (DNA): TGTGCCTGGAGCCACCGGGACAGGGTAACCGGGGAGCTGTTTTTT. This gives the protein CAWSHRDRVTGELFF.

CDR3 sequence reads: CASRGKIGNTIYF. DNA of the CDR3: TGTGCCAGTAGGGGGAAGATTGGAAACACCATATATTTT. The genes are TRBV6-5 and TRBJ1-3; D perhaps matches TRBD1 (6 bases). CDR3 length equals 13 residues. Trimming took off 9 bases at V and 3 bases at J, with 12 bases between the two ends. The germline V gene has CDR1 MNHEY and CDR2 SVGAGI.

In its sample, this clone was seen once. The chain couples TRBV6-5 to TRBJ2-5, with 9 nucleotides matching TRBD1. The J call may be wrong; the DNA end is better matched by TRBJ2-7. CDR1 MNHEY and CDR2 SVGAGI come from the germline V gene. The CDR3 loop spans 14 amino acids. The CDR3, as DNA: TGTGCCAGCAGTAACCTGGGACAGGGCTACGAGCAGTACTTC. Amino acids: CASSNLGQGYEQYF.

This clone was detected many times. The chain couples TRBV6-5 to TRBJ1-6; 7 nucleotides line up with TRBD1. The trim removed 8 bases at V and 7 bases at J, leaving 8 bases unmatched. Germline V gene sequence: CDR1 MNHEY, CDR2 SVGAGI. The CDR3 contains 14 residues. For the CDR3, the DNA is TGTGCCAGCCTGACCGGGACAGAAAATTCACCCCTCCACTTT. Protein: CASLTGTENSPLHF.

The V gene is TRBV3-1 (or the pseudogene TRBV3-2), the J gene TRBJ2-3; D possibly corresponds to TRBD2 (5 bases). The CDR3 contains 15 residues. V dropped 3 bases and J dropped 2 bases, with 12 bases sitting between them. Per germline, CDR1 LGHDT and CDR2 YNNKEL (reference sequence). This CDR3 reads CASSQRLADTDTQYF. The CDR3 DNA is TGTGCCAGCAGCCAGCGGCTAGCAGACACAGATACGCAGTATTTT.

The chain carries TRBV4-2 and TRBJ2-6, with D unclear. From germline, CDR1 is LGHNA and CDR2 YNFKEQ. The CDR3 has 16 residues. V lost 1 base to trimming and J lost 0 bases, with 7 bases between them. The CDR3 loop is CASSQGASSGANVLTF. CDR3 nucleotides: TGTGCCAGCAGCCAAGGGGCGAGCTCTGGGGCCAACGTCCTGACTTTC.